This TCR beta chain derives from a study of T-cell reconstitution after alpha-beta-depleted transplantation in children (TCRdb year 2016). Study-level background: T-cell immune reconstitution after TCRalphabeta/CD19-depleted allogeneic hematopoietic cell transplantation in children was quantitatively tracked in the study by means of TCR repertoire profiling.

Receptor libraries were prepared by PCR. Instrument on record: Illumina HiSeq 2500. TCR libraries were prepared with molecular barcoding, using unique molecular identifiers to normalize TCRbeta repertoire quantification. TCRdb applied fastp at Q25 and MiXCR to the public reads, then kept only in-frame beta chains. A single entry per CDR3 protein holds the most common genes and DNA from its merged rows. The sample table shows 500,000 or so distinct CDR3 sequences, and about 31% are seen once. 2% to 2.5% of the sample comes from the top ten. Concerning this clonotype: Its antigen remains undetermined. Per-nucleotide qualities are absent, and no much larger clonotype sits a single base away.

The CDR3 sequence holds 15 residues, the cysteine and phenylalanine included. Only the CDR3 DNA is retained, 45 bases long and in frame from the first base. CDR1 and CDR2 were assigned from the germline V gene (reference sequence) as LNHDA and SQIVND. Germline trimming amounts to 6 bases on V and 0 bases on J, with 7 as the count of junction bases outside the gene matches. The sequence was collected from a human donor who donated a stem cell graft to a child with aplastic anemia. In this chain, TRBV19 is recombined with TRBJ2-5; TRBD1 matches 7 bases in the middle. Sequenced here: PBMCs from the stem cell graft donor, sampled from the stem cell graft. Here is the DNA: TGTGCCAGTAGCCAAGGGGGCTCGTACCAAGAGACCCAGTACTTC. It specifies CASSQGGSYQETQYF.